The sequence of this T cell receptor (beta chain) was determined in a study of cytomegalovirus exposure and HLA in healthy donors (dated by TCRdb to about 2017). For context, the study as a whole: According to an earlier analysis of 450 to 650 of the donors, 200 million or so T cells yielded roughly 110 million unique TCR beta sequences and about 300 Gb of sequence data. Around 330 gigabases of sequencing data and roughly 81 million unique TCR sequences made up an early release that covered approximately 650 HLA-typed donors. Among the roughly 400 genotyped donors, approximately 76% belonged to the genetic ancestry cluster associated with self-reported Caucasian donors. The study aimed to test whether cataloging public T cell receptors could reveal signatures of past pathogen exposure. The study used immunosequencing to profile the T cell repertoires of several hundred subjects and linked those repertoires to cytomegalovirus serostatus. Besides the first cohort of more than 650 subjects, a separate validation cohort made up of over a hundred different subjects was used. The study combined high-throughput TCR immunosequencing, statistical association of individual TCRs with disease status, and machine learning to predict cytomegalovirus infection status. A later analysis re-analyzed previously published TCR beta repertoires from 666 donors and added high-resolution HLA genotyping to study TCR occurrence patterns. In the later analysis, no new phenotypic data were used to find candidate immune exposures; instead, reliance was placed on TCR beta sequences and their occurrence across donors. An earlier analysis of nearly 600 of the donors applied high-throughput TCR beta sequencing to assess whether each TCR beta V gene segment acted as functional or pseudogenic. Alongside the repertoire data, information on donor age, sex, ethnicity and CMV serostatus was compiled. Genome-wide SNP genotypes for about 65% of the roughly 670 donors were used in a later genetic analysis, which treated that subset as a discovery cohort. Every discovery cohort repertoire had been produced on one sequencing platform. HLA typing covered class I and class II loci at four-digit resolution. The number of donors typed differed by locus, with 629-630 for A, B, C, DRB1 and DQB1, over 500 for DQA1, 606 for DPA1, and around 460 for DPB1. Roughly 5 DR-DQ haplotypes were handled as single units for association and clustering, since linkage in the cohort was strong. On average, about 240,000 unique TCR beta nucleotide sequences were sequenced per donor among fewer than 500 genotyped donors of the cohort, with roughly 18% of those sequences being non-productive. Summary of the overall study and its limitations: A later analysis found that most CMV-associated TCR beta chains appeared HLA-restricted, with HLA associations seemingly driven largely by CMV exposure. Compared with the roughly 720-donor mean, donors in an Asian-associated ancestry cluster had fewer N-insertions in productive TCRs, according to a later genetic analysis. Because HLA typing was missing for some donors at each locus, association tests included only the typed subset. A few of the identified cytomegalovirus-associated TCR beta chains were confirmed in vitro to be specific for cytomegalovirus antigens. When HLA alleles, especially DR and DQ, strongly co-occurred, attributing TCR associations to individual alleles was difficult. Fewer than 20 rarely observed V segments, including chromosome 9 orphons, were excluded from the earlier analysis of approximately 600 of the donors because counts were too low. In this cohort, only TCR beta chains were sequenced, and detectable features were limited by the absence of alpha or paired-chain data. The study listed 150 to 200 TCR beta chains as associated with cytomegalovirus. An association between a missense DCLRE1C variant and V-gene and J-gene trimming of TCR beta chains was found in a later genetic analysis and replicated in an independent cohort. The classifier was reported to diagnose cytomegalovirus status with high specificity and sensitivity in both the original and validation cohorts. In a later analysis, several top co-occurrence clusters were reported to appear linked to parvovirus B19, influenza, CMV and Epstein-Barr virus. Immune exposure information for the cohort was limited to CMV serostatus. The authors suggested that the approach could potentially be generalized to other disease states and immunological phenotypes. Because the 87-base-pair reads could not distinguish some IMGT-functional V segments, including TRBV6-2 and TRBV6-3, those segments were excluded. In a later analysis, HLA-associated TCR beta chains were found to be more clonally expanded and to have lower generation probabilities than equally common non-associated chains. In an earlier analysis of around 600 of the donors, most TCR beta V segments were observed in productive rearrangements about 87% or about 30% of the time, broadly matching IMGT annotations. A further reported finding was that TCR beta sequences accurately predicted the HLA-A and HLA-B alleles for most subjects in the first cohort. Correlated functional status among segregating V segments might be attributable to linkage disequilibrium, but an unknown experimental factor could not be ruled out. A later analysis associated 16,951 TCR beta sequences with specific HLA alleles at a false discovery rate of 0.05. A group of highly shared sequence variants was considered likely to be a technical artifact of the sequencing pipeline. While some public TCRs were present in many individuals, most TCR sequences turned up only very rarely across donors. The presence/absence analyses assumed that sequencing depth was roughly uniform across donors, and that assumption may not be true. In a later analysis, TCR association rates were found to vary across HLA loci, with the most associated TCRs seen for DRB1 alleles and the fewest for HLA-C alleles.

A note on this clone: Its antigen is still unknown. No quality values exist for individual bases; no much larger clone is one base distant.

CDR1 and CDR2 are read off the germline V gene as SGHDN and FVKESK. V is pared back by 2 bases and J by 2 bases, with 6 bases lying between the germline termini. CDR3 length: 13 amino acids, cysteine to phenylalanine. Of the read, only the CDR3 DNA is kept; its 39 bases are in frame from base 1. The cohort consisted of hundreds of healthy bone marrow donors. At the time of sampling, every cohort member was nominally healthy, though immune exposures that went unrecorded were likely present. The donor was CMV seropositive and belonged to the group of 250 to 300 seropositive cohort members. Every donor gave a peripheral blood sample, and the peripheral blood mononuclear cells from that sample were used for TCR beta sequencing. Genomic DNA extraction from the blood cell samples was performed with the Qiagen DNeasy Blood Extraction Kit. The protocol used for the library was the immunoSEQ multiplex PCR assay. For the multiplex PCR, a mixture combining 60 forward primers for TCR Vbeta segments and 13 reverse primers for TCR Jbeta segments was used. A multiplex PCR assay on genomic DNA amplified the CDR3 region of rearranged TCR beta genes. The Illumina HiSeq System was used to sequence the amplified TCR beta libraries as 87-base-pair reads. On the study's bioinformatics: A later analysis tallied roughly 78 million unique TCR beta chains across the 666 repertoires, and around 12 million of those chains were shared by two or more donors. To remove PCR and sequencing errors, raw reads were error-corrected and collapsed into unique sequences using a nearest-neighbor algorithm that merged closely related sequences. V, D and J gene segments were assigned by aligning CDR3 sequences to IMGT reference sequences. For a sequence to be retained, a match of at least six nucleotides to both a V gene segment and a J gene segment was required. A rearrangement counted as productive if the CDR3 had no stop codons and remained in frame with V and J, and every other rearrangement counted as non-productive. CDR3 was defined according to IMGT convention as the region running from the second conserved V-encoded cysteine to the conserved J-encoded phenylalanine. Sequences without an unambiguous match to a single V gene segment were excluded from the earlier analysis of about 640 of the donors. An earlier analysis of under 750 of the donors called V segments functional above 56.7% productive rearrangements and segregating when the between-donor standard deviation exceeded 5%. To diagnose cytomegalovirus status from the catalog of TCR beta chain sequences, a statistical classification framework was built. A later analysis assigned V and J genes by comparing TCR nucleotide sequences with IMGT/GENE-DB human TR gene sequences. A later analysis assigned CDR3 sequences and most-parsimonious VDJ recombination scenarios with the TCRdist pipeline. In a later analysis, each TCR beta chain was defined by its CDR3 amino acid sequence together with its V-gene family, and reads without a unique V-gene family were excluded. A later analysis removed 600 or so highly shared, low-generation-probability nucleotide sequences to deal with suspected cross-contamination and a sequencing artifact. In a later analysis, a clonal expansion index was calculated for each public chain from normalized within-repertoire ranks of inferred template counts. A later analysis computed generation probabilities with a VDJ recombination model fitted to out-of-frame rearrangements, and checked the results against IGoR. A later analysis scored TCR-TCR, TCR-HLA and TCR-CMV co-occurrence with hypergeometric tests, applying a repertoire-size bias correction to TCR pairs. A later analysis estimated false discovery rates by permuting HLA or CMV assignments 20 times. A later analysis grouped co-occurring TCRs with DBSCAN, adding TCRdist sequence similarity when clustering within HLA-allele-positive subsets. Repertoires with fewer than 30,000 or more than 120,000 public chains were left out of co-occurrence clustering, as were four to six repertoires with anomalous nucleotide sharing. This immuneACCESS table, as held by TCRdb, lists in-frame sequences with V and J called but not all clones. Of the missing ones, under half trace to an unresolved V gene in checked studies; the others have no known cause. V, J and clone size were drawn from that table, and D and trimming were deduced from the DNA. This sample holds about 120,000 clones; approximately 80% were observed only once. The ten largest make up 4.2% of the sample.

Here the chain combines TRBV14 and TRBJ1-2; the D segment cannot be called with confidence. Sequencing was done on a sample of PBMCs. The clonotype comes from a male donor in good health and CMV-seropositive. This receptor has the CDR3 CASSQNRNYGYTF. The DNA reads TGTGCCAGCAGCCAAAACAGAAACTATGGCTACACCTTC.